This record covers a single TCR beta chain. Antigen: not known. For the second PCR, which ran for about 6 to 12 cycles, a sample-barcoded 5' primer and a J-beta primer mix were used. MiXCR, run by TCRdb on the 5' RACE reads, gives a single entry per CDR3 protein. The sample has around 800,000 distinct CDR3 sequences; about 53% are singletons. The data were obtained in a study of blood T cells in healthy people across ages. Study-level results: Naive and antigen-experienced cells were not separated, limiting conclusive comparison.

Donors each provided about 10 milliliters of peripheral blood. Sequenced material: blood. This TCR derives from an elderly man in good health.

The CDR3: CASSPGPAKAFF. The CDR3 DNA is TGTGCCAGCAGCCCCGGACCGGCCAAAGCTTTCTTT. This chain links TRBV7-9 with TRBJ1-1; no firm D call. V was clipped by 5 bases and J by 9 bases, with 13 bases between them. CDR1 is SEHNR, CDR2 FQNEAQ, per germline (reference sequence). This CDR3 region has 12 residues.